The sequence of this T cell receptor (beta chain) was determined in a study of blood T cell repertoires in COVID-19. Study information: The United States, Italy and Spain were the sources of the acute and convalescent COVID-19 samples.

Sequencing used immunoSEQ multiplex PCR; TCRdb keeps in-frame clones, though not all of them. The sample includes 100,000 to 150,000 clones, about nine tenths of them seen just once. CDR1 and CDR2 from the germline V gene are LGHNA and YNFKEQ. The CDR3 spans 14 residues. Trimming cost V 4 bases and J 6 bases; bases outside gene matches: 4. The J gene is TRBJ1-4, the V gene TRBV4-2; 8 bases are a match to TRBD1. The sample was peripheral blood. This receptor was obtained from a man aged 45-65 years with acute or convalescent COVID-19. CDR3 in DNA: TGTGCCAGCAGCCTGGGACAGGCCCATGAAAAACTGTTTTTT. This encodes CASSLGQAHEKLFF.